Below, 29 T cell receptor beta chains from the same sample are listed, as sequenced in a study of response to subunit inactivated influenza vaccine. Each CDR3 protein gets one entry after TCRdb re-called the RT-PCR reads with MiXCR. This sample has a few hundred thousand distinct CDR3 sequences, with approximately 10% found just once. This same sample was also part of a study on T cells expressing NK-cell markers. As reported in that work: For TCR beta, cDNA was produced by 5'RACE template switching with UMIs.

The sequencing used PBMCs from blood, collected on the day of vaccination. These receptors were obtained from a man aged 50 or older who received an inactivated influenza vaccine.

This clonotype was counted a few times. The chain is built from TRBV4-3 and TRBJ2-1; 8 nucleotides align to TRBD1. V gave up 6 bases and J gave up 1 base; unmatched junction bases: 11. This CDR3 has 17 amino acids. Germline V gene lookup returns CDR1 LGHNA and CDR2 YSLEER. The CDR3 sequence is CASSPQWTGTSYNEQFF. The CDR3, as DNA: TGCGCCAGCAGTCCCCAGTGGACAGGGACTTCCTACAATGAGCAGTTCTTC.

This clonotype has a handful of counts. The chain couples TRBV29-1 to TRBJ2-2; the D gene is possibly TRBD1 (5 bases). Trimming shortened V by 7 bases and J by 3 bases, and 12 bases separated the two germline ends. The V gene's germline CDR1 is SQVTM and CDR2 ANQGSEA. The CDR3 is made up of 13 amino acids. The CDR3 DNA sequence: TGCAGCGGAAATTCAGGGTACACCGGGGAGCTGTTTTTT. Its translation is CSGNSGYTGELFF.

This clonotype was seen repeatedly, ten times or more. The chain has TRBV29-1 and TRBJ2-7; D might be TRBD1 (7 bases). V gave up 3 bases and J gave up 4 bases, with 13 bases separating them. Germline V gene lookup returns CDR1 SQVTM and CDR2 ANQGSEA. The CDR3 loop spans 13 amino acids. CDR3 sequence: CSVDAGGNYEQYF. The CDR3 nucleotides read TGCAGCGTTGATGCAGGGGGGAATTACGAGCAGTACTTC.

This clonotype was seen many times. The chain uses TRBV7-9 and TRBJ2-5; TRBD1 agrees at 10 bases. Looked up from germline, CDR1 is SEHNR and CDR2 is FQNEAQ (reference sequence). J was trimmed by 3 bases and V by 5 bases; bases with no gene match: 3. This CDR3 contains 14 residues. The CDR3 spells CASSQGQGKETQYF. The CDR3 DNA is TGTGCCAGCAGCCAGGGACAGGGGAAAGAGACCCAGTACTTC.

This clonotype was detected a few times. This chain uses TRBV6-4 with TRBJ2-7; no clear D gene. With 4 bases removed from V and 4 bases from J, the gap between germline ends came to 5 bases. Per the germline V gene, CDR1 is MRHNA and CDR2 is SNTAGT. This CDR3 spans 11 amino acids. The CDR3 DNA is TGTGCCAGCAGTGTGGTATACGAGCAGTACTTC. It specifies CASSVVYEQYF.

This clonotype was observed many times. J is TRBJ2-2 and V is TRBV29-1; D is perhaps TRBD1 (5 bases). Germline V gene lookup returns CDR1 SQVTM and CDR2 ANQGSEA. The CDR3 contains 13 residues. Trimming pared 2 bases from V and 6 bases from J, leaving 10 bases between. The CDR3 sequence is CSVERGRPGELFF. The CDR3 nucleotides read TGCAGCGTTGAAAGGGGTCGACCCGGGGAGCTGTTTTTT.

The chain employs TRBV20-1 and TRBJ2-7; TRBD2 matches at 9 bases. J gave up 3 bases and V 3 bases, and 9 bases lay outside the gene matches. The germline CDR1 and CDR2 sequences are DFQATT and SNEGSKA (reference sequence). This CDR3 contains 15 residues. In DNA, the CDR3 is TGCAGTGCTAGTGGGCGGGAGGGACAAAACTACGAGCAGTACTTC. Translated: CSASGREGQNYEQYF.

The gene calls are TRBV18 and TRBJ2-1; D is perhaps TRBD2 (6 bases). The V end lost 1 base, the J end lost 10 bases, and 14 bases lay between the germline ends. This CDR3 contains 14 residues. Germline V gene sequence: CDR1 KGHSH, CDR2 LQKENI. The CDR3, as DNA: TGTGCCAGCTCACCACGCCTAGCGAGTATCGAGCAGTTCTTC. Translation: CASSPRLASIEQFF.

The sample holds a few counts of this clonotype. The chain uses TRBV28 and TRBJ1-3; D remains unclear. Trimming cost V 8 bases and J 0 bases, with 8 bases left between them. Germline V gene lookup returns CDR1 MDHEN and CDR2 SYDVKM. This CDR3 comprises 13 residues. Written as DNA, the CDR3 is TGTGCCAGCCGACAAGCCTCTGGAAACACCATATATTTT. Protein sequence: CASRQASGNTIYF.

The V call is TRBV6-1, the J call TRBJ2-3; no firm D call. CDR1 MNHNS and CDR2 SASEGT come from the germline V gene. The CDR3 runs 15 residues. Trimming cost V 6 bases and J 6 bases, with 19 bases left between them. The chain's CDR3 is CASSPSAGGADTQYF. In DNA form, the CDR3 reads TGTGCCAGCAGCCCCTCGGCTGGTGGTGCGGATACGCAGTATTTT.

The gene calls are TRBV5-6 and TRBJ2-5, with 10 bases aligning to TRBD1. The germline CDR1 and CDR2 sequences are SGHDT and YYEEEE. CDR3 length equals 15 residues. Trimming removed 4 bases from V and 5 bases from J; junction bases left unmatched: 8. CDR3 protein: CASSLPGQGRETQYF. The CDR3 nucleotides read TGTGCCAGCAGCCTGCCGGGACAGGGGAGGGAGACCCAGTACTTC.

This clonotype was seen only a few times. CDR3 in DNA: TGTGCCAGCAGTGAAGAGGGGAGCTCCTACAATGAGCAGTTCTTC. Amino acid sequence: CASSEEGSSYNEQFF. This chain connects TRBV2 to TRBJ2-1; either TRBD1 or TRBD2 may fit D (5 bases each). V lost 1 base to trimming and J lost 0 bases, with 7 bases between them. Germline V lookup: CDR1 SNHLY, CDR2 FYNNEI. The CDR3 totals 15 residues.

CDR3 loop: CASSVAPPTGVYEQFF. The CDR3, as DNA: TGTGCCAGCAGCGTCGCCCCACCGACAGGGGTGTACGAGCAGTTCTTC. The V gene is TRBV9, the J gene TRBJ2-1; 8 bases fit TRBD1. Germline trimming cut 2 bases from V and 10 bases from J; bases unmatched to any gene: 14. CDR3 size: 16 residues. Germline values: CDR1 SGDLS, CDR2 YYNGEE.

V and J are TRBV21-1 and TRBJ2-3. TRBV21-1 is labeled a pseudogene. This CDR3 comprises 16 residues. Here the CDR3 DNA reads TGTGCCAGCAGCAATGTGCGCGGACCTAGCACAGATACGCAGTATTTT. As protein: CASSNVRGPSTDTQYF.

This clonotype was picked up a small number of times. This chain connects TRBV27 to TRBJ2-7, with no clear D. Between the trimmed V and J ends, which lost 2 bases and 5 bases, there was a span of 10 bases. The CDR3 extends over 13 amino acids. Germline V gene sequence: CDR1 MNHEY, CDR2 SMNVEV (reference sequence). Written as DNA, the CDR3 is TGTGCCAGCAGTTTACGAGTTCGAGACGAGCAGTACTTC. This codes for CASSLRVRDEQYF.

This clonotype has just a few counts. CDR3 loop: CASSQADREKQYF. Written as DNA, the CDR3 is TGTGCCAGCAGCCAGGCTGATCGGGAAAAGCAGTACTTC. V gene TRBV3-1 combines with J gene TRBJ2-7; possible D gene TRBD2, 5 bases. The V end lost 3 bases, the J end lost 8 bases, and 14 bases lay between the germline ends. The germline gives CDR1 LGHDT, CDR2 YNNKEL (reference sequence). This CDR3 is 13 amino acids long.

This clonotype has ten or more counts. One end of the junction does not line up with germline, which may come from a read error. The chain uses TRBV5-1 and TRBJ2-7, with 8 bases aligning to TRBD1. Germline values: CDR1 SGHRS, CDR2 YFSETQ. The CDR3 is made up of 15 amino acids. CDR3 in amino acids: CASSGGTGPPYEQYF. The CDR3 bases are TGCGCCAGCAGCGGGGGGACAGGCCCTCCCTATGAGCAGTACTTC.

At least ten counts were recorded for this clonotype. The CDR3 DNA sequence: TGTGCCAGCAGTCCTTGGGGCAATCAGCCCCAGCATTTT. As protein: CASSPWGNQPQHF. The gene calls are TRBV12-3 or TRBV12-4 and TRBJ1-5; D not certain. CDR3 length equals 13 residues. V lost 5 bases, J lost 2 bases, and 7 bases lay in between.

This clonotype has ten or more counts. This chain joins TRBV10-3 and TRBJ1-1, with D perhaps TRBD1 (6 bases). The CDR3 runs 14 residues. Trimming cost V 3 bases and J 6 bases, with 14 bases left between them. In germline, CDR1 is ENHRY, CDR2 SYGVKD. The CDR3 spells CAISDPTGPPEAFF. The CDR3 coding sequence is TGTGCCATCAGTGACCCGACAGGACCACCTGAAGCTTTCTTT.

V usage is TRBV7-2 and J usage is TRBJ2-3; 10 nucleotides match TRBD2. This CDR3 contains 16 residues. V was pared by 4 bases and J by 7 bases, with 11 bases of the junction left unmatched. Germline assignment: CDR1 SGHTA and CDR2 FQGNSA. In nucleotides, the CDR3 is TGTGCCAGCAGCTCAGAAAGCGGGAGGGCCGGGAATACGCAGTATTTT. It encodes CASSSESGRAGNTQYF. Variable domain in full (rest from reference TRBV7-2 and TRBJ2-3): GAGVSQSPSNKVTEKGKDVELRCDPISGHTALYWYRQSLGQGLEFLIYFQGNSAPDKSGLPSDRFSAERTGGSVSTLTIQRTQQEDSAVYLCASSSESGRAGNTQYFGPGTRLTVL.

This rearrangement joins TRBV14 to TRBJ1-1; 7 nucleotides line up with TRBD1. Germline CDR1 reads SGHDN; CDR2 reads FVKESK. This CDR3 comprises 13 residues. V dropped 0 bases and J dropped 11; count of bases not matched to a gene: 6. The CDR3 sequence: CASSQDLGGRAFF. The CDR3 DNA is TGTGCCAGCAGCCAAGATCTAGGGGGCAGGGCTTTCTTT.

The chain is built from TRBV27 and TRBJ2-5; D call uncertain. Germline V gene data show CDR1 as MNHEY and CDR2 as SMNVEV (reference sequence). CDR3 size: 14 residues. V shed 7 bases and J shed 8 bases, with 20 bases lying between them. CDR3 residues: CASNPWPSKNTQYF. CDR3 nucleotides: TGTGCCAGCAACCCTTGGCCTAGTAAGAACACCCAGTACTTC.

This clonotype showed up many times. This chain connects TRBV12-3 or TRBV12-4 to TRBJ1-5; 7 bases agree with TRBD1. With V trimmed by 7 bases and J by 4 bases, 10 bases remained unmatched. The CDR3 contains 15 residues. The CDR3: CASTTLGTDNQPQHF. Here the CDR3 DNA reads TGTGCCAGCACCACACTAGGGACAGATAATCAGCCCCAGCATTTT.

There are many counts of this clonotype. CDR3 loop: CSVGPGTSGPSTDTQYF. DNA of the CDR3: TGCAGCGTCGGTCCCGGGACTAGCGGACCTAGCACAGATACGCAGTATTTT. This chain connects TRBV29-1 to TRBJ2-3; 11 nucleotides agree with TRBD2. From germline, CDR1 is SQVTM and CDR2 ANQGSEA. The V gene end was trimmed by 6 bases and the J gene end by 0 bases; junction bases not matched to a gene: 11. The CDR3 contains 17 residues.

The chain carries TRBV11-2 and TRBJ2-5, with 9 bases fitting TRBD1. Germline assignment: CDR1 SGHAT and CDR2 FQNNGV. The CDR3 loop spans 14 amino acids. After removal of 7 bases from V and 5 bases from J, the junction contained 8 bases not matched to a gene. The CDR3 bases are TGTGCCAGCAACCGGGACAGGGATCAGGAGACCCAGTACTTC. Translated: CASNRDRDQETQYF. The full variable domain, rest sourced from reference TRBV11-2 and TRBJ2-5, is EAGVAQSPRYKIIEKRQSVAFWCNPISGHATLYWYQQILGQGPKLLIQFQNNGVVDDSQLPKDRFSAERLKGVDSTLKIQPAKLEDSAVYLCASNRDRDQETQYFGPGTRLLVL.

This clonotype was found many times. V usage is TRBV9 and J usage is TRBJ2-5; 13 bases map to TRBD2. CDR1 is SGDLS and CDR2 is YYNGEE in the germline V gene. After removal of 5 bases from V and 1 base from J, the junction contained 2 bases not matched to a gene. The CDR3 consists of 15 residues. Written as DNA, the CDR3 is TGTGCCAGCAGTGGACTAGCGGGGGTCCAAGAGACCCAGTACTTC. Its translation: CASSGLAGVQETQYF.

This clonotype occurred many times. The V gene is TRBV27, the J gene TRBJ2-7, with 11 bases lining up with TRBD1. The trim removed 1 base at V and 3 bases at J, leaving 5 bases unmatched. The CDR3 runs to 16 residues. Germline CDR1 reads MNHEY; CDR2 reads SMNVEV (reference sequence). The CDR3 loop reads CASSLFSGQGVYEQYF. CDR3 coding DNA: TGTGCCAGCAGTTTATTTTCGGGACAGGGGGTCTACGAGCAGTACTTC.

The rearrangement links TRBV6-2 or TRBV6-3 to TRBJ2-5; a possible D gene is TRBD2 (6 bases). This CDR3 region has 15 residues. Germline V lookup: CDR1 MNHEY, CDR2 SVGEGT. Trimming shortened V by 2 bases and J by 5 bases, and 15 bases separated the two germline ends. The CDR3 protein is CASSYTVLGGETQYF. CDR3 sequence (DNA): TGTGCCAGCAGTTACACGGTTCTGGGGGGTGAGACCCAGTACTTC.

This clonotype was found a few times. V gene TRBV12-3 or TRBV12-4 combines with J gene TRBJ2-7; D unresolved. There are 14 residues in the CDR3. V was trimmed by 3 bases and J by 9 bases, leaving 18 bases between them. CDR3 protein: CASSFRSATSGQYF. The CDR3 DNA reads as TGTGCCAGCAGTTTCCGGTCCGCTACCTCTGGGCAGTACTTC.